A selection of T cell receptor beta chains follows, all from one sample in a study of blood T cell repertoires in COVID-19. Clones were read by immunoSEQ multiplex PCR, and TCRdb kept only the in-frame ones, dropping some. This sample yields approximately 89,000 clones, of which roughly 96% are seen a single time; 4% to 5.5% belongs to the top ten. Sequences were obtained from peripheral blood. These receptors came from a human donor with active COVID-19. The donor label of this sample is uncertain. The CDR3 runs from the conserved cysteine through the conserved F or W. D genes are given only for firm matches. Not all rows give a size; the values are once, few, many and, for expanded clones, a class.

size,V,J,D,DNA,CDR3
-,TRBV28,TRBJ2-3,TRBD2,TGTGCCACAGCAGGTTCTTCTAGCGGGAGAGGGGCAGATACGCAGTATTTT,CATAGSSSGRGADTQYF
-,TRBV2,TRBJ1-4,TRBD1,TGTGCCAGCAGTGGGGGGGACAGGGGAGAAAAACTGTTTTTT,CASSGGDRGEKLFF
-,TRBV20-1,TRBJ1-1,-,TGCAGTGCTAGAAAGGGAGTTGAAGCTTTCTTT,CSARKGVEAFF
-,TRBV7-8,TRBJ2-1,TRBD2,TGTGCCAGCAGCTCTAGCGGGGGGGCACAACTTTACAATGAGCAGTTCTTC,CASSSSGGAQLYNEQFF
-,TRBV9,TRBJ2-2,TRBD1,TGTGCCAGCAGCACCCGACAGGGGTGGGCCGGGGAGCTGTTTTTT,CASSTRQGWAGELFF
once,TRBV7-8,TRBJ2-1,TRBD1,TGTGCCAGCAGCTTAACTGCCCGCAGGGGGAATTTCAATGAGCAGTTCTTC,CASSLTARRGNFNEQFF
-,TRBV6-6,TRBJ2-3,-,TGTGCCAGCATGGTCGGGGGCACAGATACGCAGTATTTT,CASMVGGTDTQYF
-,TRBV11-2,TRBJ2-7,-,TGTGCCAGCAGCCCTTTCGGGACAAGCCCCTACGAGCAGTACTTC,CASSPFGTSPYEQYF
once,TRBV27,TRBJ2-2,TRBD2,TGTGCCAGCAGTGTCTCGCGGGGGACCGGGGAGCTGTTTTTT,CASSVSRGTGELFF
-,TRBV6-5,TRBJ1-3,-,TGTGCCAGCAGTCAAAGGACAGCCTCCGGAAACACCATATATTTT,CASSQRTASGNTIYF
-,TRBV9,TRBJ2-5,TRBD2,TGTGCCAGCAGCGTAGTTCCGGGAGGTCTCCAAGAGACCCAGTACTTC,CASSVVPGGLQETQYF
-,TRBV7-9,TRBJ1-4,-,TGTGCCAGCAGCTTACAGGGTACTAATGAAAAACTGTTTTTT,CASSLQGTNEKLFF
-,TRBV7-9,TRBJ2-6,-,TGTGCCAGCAGCCGAATTACAGGAGTTCTAATCTCTGGGGCCAACGTCCTGACTTTC,CASSRITGVLISGANVLTF
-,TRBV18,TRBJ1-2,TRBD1,TGTGCCAGCTCAGCCGGGACAGGGAGCAACTTAGGTGGCTACACCTTC,CASSAGTGSNLGGYTF
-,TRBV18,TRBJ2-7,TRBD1,TGTGCCAGCTCACTCTCGGGACAGGGCGTTTCCGAGCAGTACTTC,CASSLSGQGVSEQYF
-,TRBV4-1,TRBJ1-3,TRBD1,TGCGCCAGCAGCCCAAACAGGGGGTCGACTACGAGCTCTGGAAACACCATATATTTT,CASSPNRGSTTSSGNTIYF